The 29 T cell receptor beta chains below all came from one sample that was sequenced in a study of blood T cell repertoires in COVID-19. Using immunoSEQ multiplex PCR, the repertoire was profiled, and TCRdb retains in-frame clones only, with some absent. Of some 320,000 clones in the sample, over 75% are singletons; the top ten hold roughly 7%. The sequencing sample was made of peripheral blood. The receptors shown here come from a human donor in a cohort sampled during active COVID-19.

The chain links TRBV4-1 to TRBJ1-3; D is uncertain. Germline V lookup: CDR1 MGHRA, CDR2 YSYEKL. Trimming shortened V by 1 base and J by 1 base, and 8 bases separated the two germline ends. The CDR3 consists of 15 residues. This CDR3 is CASSQGTRSGNTIYF. The DNA for the CDR3 is TGCGCCAGCAGCCAAGGGACTAGGTCTGGAAACACCATATATTTT.

This sequence joins TRBV27 and TRBJ1-5; no clear D. V was pared by 3 bases and J by 4 bases, with 4 bases between. The CDR3 runs 12 residues. Per germline, CDR1 MNHEY and CDR2 SMNVEV (reference sequence). This CDR3 reads CASSFYNQPQHF. The CDR3 region has the DNA TGTGCCAGCAGTTTCTATAATCAGCCCCAGCATTTT.

The V gene is TRBV9, the J gene TRBJ1-3; TRBD1 agrees at 7 bases. The J segment lost 0 bases and the V segment lost 4 bases, leaving 16 bases of the junction unmatched. Germline-derived CDR1 and CDR2 are SGDLS and YYNGEE. This CDR3 is built from 19 residues. The CDR3 region is CASSLRVGTDSFSGNTIYF. The DNA of the CDR3 is TGTGCCAGCAGCCTCCGCGTCGGGACAGACTCCTTCTCTGGAAACACCATATATTTT.

V gene TRBV21-1 combines with J gene TRBJ1-2; TRBD1 is taken as the D call from the table, unchecked against the DNA. TRBV21-1 is a recognized pseudogene. This CDR3 comprises 16 residues. The CDR3 nucleotides are TGTGCCAGCAGCAAAGATACGGGACACCATAACTATGGCTACACCTTC. Protein product: CASSKDTGHHNYGYTF.

The chain recombines TRBV3-1 (or the pseudogene TRBV3-2) with TRBJ1-2; D is undetermined. This CDR3 contains 13 residues. V lost 2 bases and J lost 1, with 5 bases in between. Germline CDR1 is LGHDT and CDR2 is YNNKEL (reference sequence). The DNA for the CDR3 is TGTGCCAGCAGCCAACCCATTAACTATGGCTACACCTTC. Translating gives CASSQPINYGYTF.

The CDR3 DNA sequence: TGTGCCAGCAGCAAAGGGACGGGACAGAGGCATTCACCCCTCCACTTT. Amino acids: CASSKGTGQRHSPLHF. This rearrangement joins TRBV21-1 to TRBJ1-6; the table names TRBD1, a call not compared with the DNA. TRBV21-1 is reported as a pseudogene. The CDR3 totals 16 residues.

V and J are TRBV24-1 and TRBJ2-5; 9 nucleotides agree with TRBD2. The CDR3 extends over 14 amino acids. With 3 bases clipped from V and 3 bases from J, the junction kept 1 base outside the gene matches. Germline CDR1 reads KGHDR; CDR2 reads SFDVKD. The CDR3 DNA sequence: TGTGCCACCAGTGATCTAGCGGGGAAAGAGACCCAGTACTTC. Residues: CATSDLAGKETQYF.

The V gene is TRBV5-6, the J gene TRBJ2-5; 8 bases map to TRBD2. The CDR3 covers 16 residues. V shed 2 bases, J shed 4 bases, and the junction held 10 bases outside the gene matches. The germline V gene has CDR1 SGHDT and CDR2 YYEEEE. The CDR3 nucleotides are TGTGCCAGCAGCTTCTCGGCTAGCGGGTTGAGAGAGACCCAGTACTTC. It yields the protein CASSFSASGLRETQYF.

V and J are TRBV10-1 and TRBJ2-3; D gene uncertain. V dropped 7 bases and J dropped 3 bases, with 11 bases sitting between them. Per the germline V gene, CDR1 is WNHNN and CDR2 is SYGVQD (reference sequence). This CDR3 region has 13 residues. As DNA, the CDR3 is TGCGCCAGCACGCCCGACGGGACAGATACGCAGTATTTT. Translated, it gives CASTPDGTDTQYF.

The genes are TRBV5-6 and TRBJ1-1; D call uncertain. Germline CDR1 and CDR2: SGHDT and YYEEEE. This CDR3 region has 16 residues. Trimming shortened V by 1 base and J by 0 bases, and 13 bases separated the two germline ends. The CDR3 DNA is TGTGCCAGCAGCTTGAATGGCCGAAACATGAACACTGAAGCTTTCTTT. Amino acid sequence: CASSLNGRNMNTEAFF.

This chain connects TRBV19 to TRBJ1-1, with D perhaps matching TRBD1 (6 bases). This CDR3 contains 15 residues. The germline gives CDR1 LNHDA, CDR2 SQIVND (reference sequence). V was cut by 7 bases and J by 0 bases, with 15 bases left in between. The chain's CDR3 is CASKGWQGMNTEAFF. CDR3 DNA: TGTGCCAGTAAAGGGTGGCAGGGGATGAACACTGAAGCTTTCTTT.

V and J are TRBV7-2 and TRBJ1-6, with unresolved D. Trimming shortened V by 1 base and J by 2 bases, and 12 bases separated the two germline ends. The CDR3 totals 17 residues. CDR1 and CDR2 from the germline V gene are SGHTA and FQGNSA. The CDR3 DNA is TGTGCCAGCAGCTTAGTCCCCACAAGCGCCTATAATTCACCCCTCCACTTT. Encoded protein: CASSLVPTSAYNSPLHF.

This chain uses TRBV6-1 with TRBJ2-2; 14 bases are a match to TRBD2. The CDR3 length is 18 residues. The V segment lost 5 bases and the J segment 4 bases; nucleotides outside the gene matches: 9. Germline V gene data show CDR1 as MNHNS and CDR2 as SASEGT. The CDR3 bases are TGTGCCAGCAGTAAAGGACTAGCGGGGGGCTGGAGCACCGGGGAGCTGTTTTTT. This encodes CASSKGLAGGWSTGELFF.

The genes are TRBV5-5 and TRBJ2-2; a weak D match, TRBD1 (6 bases). This CDR3 comprises 14 residues. Trimming shortened V by 2 bases and J by 7 bases, and 12 bases separated the two germline ends. The germline CDR1 and CDR2 sequences are SGHKS and YYEKEE (reference sequence). CDR3 nucleotide sequence: TGTGCCAGCAGCTTCGAACAGGGATACGGGGAGCTGTTTTTT. Translating it yields CASSFEQGYGELFF.

Only a few counts were recorded for this clone. This rearrangement joins TRBV12-3 or TRBV12-4 to TRBJ2-5; weak D call: TRBD2 (6 bases). The CDR3 length is 13 residues. V lost 6 bases and J 2 bases, leaving 10 bases between the germline ends. Here the CDR3 reads CASRIRGQETQYF. In DNA, the CDR3 is TGTGCCAGCAGAATACGGGGGCAAGAGACCCAGTACTTC.

The chain joins TRBV29-1 to TRBJ1-1, with 9 bases identical to TRBD1. This CDR3 is built from 12 residues. Trimming removed 8 bases from V and 3 bases from J; junction bases left unmatched: 4. Germline V CDR1 and CDR2: SQVTM, ANQGSEA. CDR3 coding DNA: TGCAGCTCGGGACAGGGAGACACTGAAGCTTTCTTT. Protein sequence: CSSGQGDTEAFF. The full variable domain, in which reference TRBV29-1 and TRBJ1-1 provide the parts outside the CDR3, is SAVISQKPSRDICQRGTSLTIQCQVDSQVTMMFWYRQQPGQSLTLIATANQGSEATYESGFVIDKFPISRPNLTFSTLTVSNMSPEDSSIYLCSSGQGDTEAFFGQGTRLTVV.

This clone appeared a single time. The J gene is TRBJ1-5, the V gene TRBV27; TRBD1 matches 8 bases. This CDR3 has 16 amino acids. V shed 6 bases and J 7 bases; nucleotides not matched to a gene: 14. Germline V CDR1 and CDR2: MNHEY, SMNVEV (reference sequence). CDR3 protein: CASSPLGQGGEQPQHF. The CDR3 coding sequence is TGTGCCAGCAGCCCCCTTGGACAGGGAGGGGAGCAGCCCCAGCATTTT.

The chain couples TRBV7-9 to TRBJ2-3, with D perhaps TRBD2 (5 bases). Trimming took off 5 bases at V and 6 bases at J, with 18 bases between the two ends. CDR1 is SEHNR and CDR2 is FQNEAQ in the germline V gene (reference sequence). CDR3 size: 15 residues. The CDR3 bases are TGTGCCAGCAGCCGCACCATGGACCGGGATGATACGCAGTATTTT. Amino acid sequence: CASSRTMDRDDTQYF.

The chain uses TRBV19 and TRBJ1-2; 8 bases align to TRBD1. The CDR3 sequence is 16 residues long. After removal of 4 bases from V and 5 bases from J, the junction contained 12 bases not matched to a gene. Germline V gives CDR1 LNHDA, CDR2 SQIVND (reference sequence). CDR3 coding DNA: TGTGCCAGTAGTACGACAGGGGCCCTCTATGGGTATGGCTACACCTTC. Translating it yields CASSTTGALYGYGYTF.

The rearrangement joins TRBV6-1 to TRBJ2-5, with D perhaps TRBD1 (5 bases). Germline CDR1 MNHNS, CDR2 SASEGT. Trimming removed 1 base at V and 9 bases at J, with 9 bases between. The CDR3 sequence is 12 residues long. The CDR3 region is CASSEVLTAQYF. Here the CDR3 DNA reads TGTGCCAGCAGTGAAGTTTTGACAGCCCAGTACTTC.

The chain is built from TRBV7-3 and TRBJ2-7; TRBD1 matches 9 bases. This CDR3 has 13 amino acids. The germline V gene has CDR1 SGHTA and CDR2 FQGTGA. Losses at the gene ends were 5 bases for V and 2 bases for J; bases not matched to a gene: 1. CDR3 loop: CASSRTGAYEQYF. In DNA form, the CDR3 reads TGTGCCAGCAGCCGGACAGGGGCCTACGAGCAGTACTTC.

The chain joins TRBV27 to TRBJ2-2, with 10 bases that match TRBD1. The CDR3 is made up of 15 amino acids. Germline values: CDR1 MNHEY, CDR2 SMNVEV (reference sequence). Germline trimming cut 6 bases from V and 5 bases from J; bases unmatched to any gene: 6. The CDR3 reads CASSRQGARTGELFF. The CDR3 bases are TGTGCCAGCAGCCGACAGGGGGCTCGGACCGGGGAGCTGTTTTTT.

This clone appeared a single time. The rearrangement uses TRBV5-5 and TRBJ1-5; 9 bases match TRBD1. The germline V gene has CDR1 SGHKS and CDR2 YYEKEE (reference sequence). V was pared by 4 bases and J by 0 bases, with 11 bases of the junction left unmatched. The CDR3 is made up of 18 amino acids. The CDR3 sequence: CASSPRDRVQFSNQPQHF. Written as DNA, the CDR3 is TGTGCCAGCAGCCCCCGGGACAGGGTGCAATTTAGCAATCAGCCCCAGCATTTT.

The J gene is TRBJ1-3, the V gene TRBV9; D gene ambiguous. Between the trimmed V and J ends, which lost 3 bases and 4 bases, there was a span of 14 bases. This CDR3 spans 15 amino acids. Germline CDR1 reads SGDLS; CDR2 reads YYNGEE. CDR3 bases: TGTGCCAGCAGCGACGGGGATCGAGGAGGAAACACCATATATTTT. Residues: CASSDGDRGGNTIYF.

V usage is TRBV11-2 and J usage is TRBJ1-1, with D tentatively TRBD1 (5 bases). The V and J ends lost 1 base and 8 bases respectively, with 5 bases between them. The CDR3 sequence is 11 residues long. CDR1 is SGHAT, CDR2 FQNNGV, per germline. The CDR3 DNA reads TGTGCCAGCAGCTTAGGGACAGAAGCTTTCTTT. Protein product: CASSLGTEAFF.

J is TRBJ1-2 and V is TRBV29-1; TRBD1 aligns across 7 bases. The CDR3 spans 13 residues. Germline assignment: CDR1 SQVTM and CDR2 ANQGSEA. V dropped 7 bases and J dropped 6; count of bases not matched to a gene: 11. CDR3: CSANRGEANGYTF. CDR3 sequence (DNA): TGCAGCGCAAACAGGGGCGAGGCAAATGGCTACACCTTC.

In regard to this clone: A read error may produce the germline difference seen at one junction end. The CDR3: CARSGIRGTAYGYTF. CDR3 bases: TGTGCCAGAAGTGGGATAAGAGGGACAGCTTATGGCTACACCTTC. V is TRBV2 and J is TRBJ1-2, with 7 bases fitting TRBD1. The CDR3 is 15 residues long. The germline V gene has CDR1 SNHLY and CDR2 FYNNEI.

In the case of this clone: Its ends do not fully match the called genes, so a read error is possible. This chain joins TRBV25-1 and TRBJ1-2; 7 bases fit TRBD1. The CDR3 covers 13 residues. CDR1 is MGHDK, CDR2 SYGVNS, per germline. The CDR3: CASNEDRDYGYTF. The CDR3 bases are TGTGCCAGCAATGAAGACAGGGACTATGGCTACACCTTC.

This chain connects TRBV5-1 to TRBJ1-4; 9 bases are a match to TRBD1. Germline V CDR1 and CDR2: SGHRS, YFSETQ. V shed 1 base, J shed 16 bases, and the junction held 5 bases outside the gene matches. CDR3 length: 12 amino acids. The CDR3 sequence: CASSLTGGAQFF. CDR3 sequence (DNA): TGCGCCAGCAGCTTGACAGGGGGCGCACAGTTTTTT.